A selection of T cell receptor beta chains follows, all from one sample in a study of a mutant IDH1 vaccine in newly diagnosed glioma. TCRdb's table, derived via immunoSEQ multiplex PCR, lists solely in-frame clones and lacks some. This sample has tens of thousands of clones; about four fifths occur once, and the top ten carry 9.5% to 15%. The antigens for these receptors are not known. Source: PBMCs, taken from a glioma patient whose treatment included an IDH1 peptide vaccine. The source of these receptors is a man in his late teens or twenties with glioma. CDR3s include the opening cysteine and the closing phenylalanine or tryptophan. The D gene is left open where the match is weak. Not every row has a clone size; where given, it reads once, few, many or a size class.

.,.,TRBJ2-2,TRBV5-4,TGTGCCAGCAGCTTGATGGAGGGTCTCACCGGGGAGCTGTTTTTT,CASSLMEGLTGELFF
TRBD2,once,TRBJ2-3,TRBV10-2,TGCGCCAGCAGGTCGACTAGCGGAGCAGATACGCAGTATTTT,CASRSTSGADTQYF
.,.,TRBJ2-2,TRBV2,TGTGCCAGCACTATCGGAGCCGGGGAGCTGTTTTTT,CASTIGAGELFF
TRBD2,many,TRBJ2-5,TRBV11-2,TGTGCCAGCAGCTTCGGACTAGCTTGGGGGACCCAGTACTTC,CASSFGLAWGTQYF
.,.,TRBJ1-6,TRBV6-4,TGTGCCAGCAGTCCAAGTGAGGGAAGCTCACCCCTCCACTTT,CASSPSEGSSPLHF
.,.,TRBJ1-1,TRBV6-6,TGTGCCAGCACCCCCGGCGGGGGTCCAGCTTTCTTT,CASTPGGGPAFF
.,.,TRBJ1-1,TRBV5-1,TGCGCCAGCAGCTTGGTGGTAGGGGCGGACACTGAAGCTTTCTTT,CASSLVVGADTEAFF
TRBD2,.,TRBJ2-1,TRBV19,TGTGCCAGTAGTATCCTAGCGGGAGTTGGAAATGAGCAGTTCTTC,CASSILAGVGNEQFF
TRBD1,.,TRBJ1-5,TRBV6-1,TGTGCCAGCAGTGAAGCTGGGACAGTGGGTCAGCCCCAGCATTTT,CASSEAGTVGQPQHF
TRBD1,.,TRBJ1-3,TRBV11-3,TGTGCCAGCGATCCTCCTGGCCGGGACAGGGGGCTTTACGGAAACACCATATATTTT,CASDPPGRDRGLYGNTIYF
.,.,TRBJ2-5,TRBV7-5,TGTGCCAGAAGCCCCACCTCGGGACTAGTTGGAGAGACCCAGTACTTC,CARSPTSGLVGETQYF
.,.,TRBJ1-1,TRBV7-9,TGTGCCAGCAACCGGGGGGAAGTGAGCACTGAAGCTTTCTTT,CASNRGEVSTEAFF
.,few,TRBJ1-4,TRBV5-1,TGCGCCAGCAGCTTGGAACAGGGATCTAATGAAAAACTGTTTTTT,CASSLEQGSNEKLFF
TRBD1,.,TRBJ1-5,TRBV6-6,TGTGCCAGCAGTTACGGTCGGACAGGCTTCCATCAGCCCCAGCATTTT,CASSYGRTGFHQPQHF
TRBD1,.,TRBJ2-2,TRBV15,TGTGCCACCAGCAGAGGTCGGGACAGGGGTTTCACCGGGGAGCTGTTTTTT,CATSRGRDRGFTGELFF
TRBD1,.,TRBJ2-7,TRBV7-2,TGTGCCAGCAGCTTAGCGGGACAGGGGGCTAGCTACGAGCAGTACTTC,CASSLAGQGASYEQYF
.,.,TRBJ2-1,TRBV19,TGTGCCAGTAGTACCCTCTGGGGTGACAATGAGCAGTTCTTC,CASSTLWGDNEQFF
.,.,TRBJ1-1,TRBV6-5,TGTGCCAGCACCAAACACCAAACAGGGCTCCCTGAAGCTTTCTTT,CASTKHQTGLPEAFF
.,.,TRBJ1-5,TRBV19,TGTGCCAGTAATGATCCGGGACGGCCAAATCAGCCCCAGCATTTT,CASNDPGRPNQPQHF
.,.,TRBJ2-7,TRBV10-3,TGTGCCATCAGTGGAAAAATGGGACCGGGGATTTCGGACAGCTACGAGCAGTACTTC,CAISGKMGPGISDSYEQYF
.,.,TRBJ2-3,TRBV7-7,TGTGCTAGCAGCTTAGGGTTTGAGAGTACGCAGTATTTT,CASSLGFESTQYF
.,.,TRBJ2-7,TRBV14,TGTGCCAGCAGCCAAGATCGTTACACCGGAGAGCAGTACTTC,CASSQDRYTGEQYF
.,.,TRBJ2-3,TRBV7-2,TGTGCCAGCAGCTTTGGGGGTAATACGCAGTATTTT,CASSFGGNTQYF
.,.,TRBJ2-1,TRBV6-6,TGTGCCAGCAGCTGGCGGAATGAGCAGTTCTTC,CASSWRNEQFF
TRBD1,.,TRBJ1-2,TRBV30,TGTGCCTGGAGTTATACCGGGACAGGGGTGCGTGGCTACACCTTC,CAWSYTGTGVRGYTF
.,.,TRBJ1-1,TRBV30,TGTGCCTGGAGTCGGCAAATTGAAGCTTTCTTT,CAWSRQIEAFF
.,.,TRBJ2-7,TRBV20-1,TGCAGTGCTCCAGACAGATACGAGCAGTACTTC,CSAPDRYEQYF
.,once,TRBJ2-7,TRBV6-5,TGTGCCAGCAGGTCAAGCTCCTACGAGCAGTACTTC,CASRSSSYEQYF
TRBD1,.,TRBJ1-4,TRBV28,TGTGCCAGCAGTTTCCATGGACAGGGCGGTGAAAAACTGTTTTTT,CASSFHGQGGEKLFF
TRBD1,.,TRBJ2-5,TRBV6-5,TGTGCCAGCAGTTACCTTCGGACAGGAAAAGAGACCCAGTACTTC,CASSYLRTGKETQYF
TRBD2,.,TRBJ2-2,TRBV7-9,TGTGCCAGCAGCTTAACTAGCGGGGGATACAAGAACACCGGGGAGCTGTTTTTT,CASSLTSGGYKNTGELFF
.,.,TRBJ2-7,TRBV30,TGTGCCTGGAGTGTACACGGGGGCAACGAGCAGTACTTC,CAWSVHGGNEQYF
TRBD1,.,TRBJ2-1,TRBV19,TGTGCCAGTAGTTCCCGGACAGGTTACAATGAGCAGTTCTTC,CASSSRTGYNEQFF
TRBD1,.,TRBJ2-7,TRBV18,TGTGCCAGCTCACCGAGACAGGGGTACTACGAGCAGTACTTC,CASSPRQGYYEQYF